This is a list of T cell receptor beta chains from one sample in a study of OX40 agonist ivuxolimab in advanced cancers. Profiling relied on immunoSEQ multiplex PCR, and the TCRdb table lists in-frame clones only, not all of them. The profile shows roughly 60,000 clones, approximately 84% of them singletons. This specimen consisted of CD4+ or CD8+ T cells sorted from blood, obtained in a trial of the OX40 agonist ivuxolimab. These receptors were taken from an adult with an advanced solid tumor such as melanoma, head and neck, liver or kidney cancer. Both conserved end residues are part of each CDR3. A D gene is named only where the DNA matches it firmly. Clone size, where shown, is once, few, many, or a class for clones that have expanded.

V	J	D	size	CDR3	DNA
TRBV2	TRBJ2-1	-	few	CASSGTRGVFQQFF	TGTGCCAGCAGTGGGACGCGGGGAGTATTTCAGCAGTTCTTC
TRBV27	TRBJ2-3	-	-	CASSLSRTSTDTQYF	TGTGCCAGCAGTTTATCACGTACTAGCACAGATACGCAGTATTTT
TRBV7-6	TRBJ2-3	-	-	CASSSGTDTQYF	TGTGCCAGCAGCTCCGGCACAGATACGCAGTATTTT
TRBV28	TRBJ1-6	-	-	CASSLSPRGTNSPLHF	TGTGCCAGCAGTTTAAGTCCCCGGGGCACTAATTCACCCCTCCACTTT
TRBV15	TRBJ2-1	TRBD2	few	CATSRSLSIVAGGGGFF	TGTGCCACCAGCAGGAGCCTATCTATTGTAGCGGGAGGAGGAGGGTTCTTC
TRBV28	TRBJ2-5	-	-	CASSTRYGSQETQYF	TGTGCCAGCAGTACCCGATACGGCAGCCAAGAGACCCAGTACTTC
TRBV11-2	TRBJ2-5	-	once	CASSGGAGSEETQYF	TGTGCCAGCAGCGGGGGGGCAGGGAGTGAAGAGACCCAGTACTTC
TRBV19	TRBJ2-1	-	-	CASISGTLYNEQFF	TGTGCCAGTATATCCGGGACGCTTTACAATGAGCAGTTCTTC
TRBV5-1	TRBJ2-7	TRBD1	-	CASSWTGGDEQYF	TGCGCCAGCAGCTGGACAGGGGGCGACGAGCAGTACTTC
TRBV6-4	TRBJ2-1	TRBD2	once	CARVTGRRFF	TGTGCCAGAGTAACCGGGAGGAGGTTCTTC
TRBV4-1	TRBJ2-2	-	-	CASSQEAGVVTGELFF	TGCGCCAGCAGCCAAGAAGCCGGGGTAGTCACCGGGGAGCTGTTTTTT
TRBV5-1	TRBJ2-3	-	-	CASRRADTQYF	TGCGCCAGCAGGAGGGCAGATACGCAGTATTTT
TRBV28	TRBJ2-3	-	-	CASSGSGSSTDTQYF	TGTGCCTCCTCTGGGTCGGGGTCCTCCACAGATACGCAGTATTTT
TRBV28	TRBJ2-7	-	-	CASSAPSSYEQYF	TGTGCCAGCAGTGCACCGAGCTCCTACGAGCAGTACTTC
TRBV7-9	TRBJ2-4	-	-	CASRNTGNENIQYF	TGTGCCAGCAGAAACACAGGCAACGAAAACATTCAGTACTTC
TRBV6-5	TRBJ2-5	-	once	CASSYISGLGETQYF	TGTGCCAGCAGTTACATTTCCGGGCTCGGCGAGACCCAGTACTTC
TRBV9	TRBJ2-1	TRBD1	-	CASSVGQGSPSPQFF	TGTGCCAGCAGCGTGGGACAGGGGTCTCCCAGTCCGCAGTTCTTC
TRBV4-1	TRBJ2-7	TRBD2	-	CASSRETSGGLGQYF	TGCGCCAGCAGCCGAGAAACTAGCGGGGGTCTGGGGCAGTACTTC
TRBV4-2	TRBJ2-7	-	-	CASSPGSYEQYF	TGTGCCAGCAGCCCCGGGAGCTACGAGCAGTACTTC
TRBV7-3	TRBJ2-4	-	-	CASSLIGGGIQYF	TGTGCCAGCAGCTTAATAGGGGGTGGCATTCAGTACTTC
TRBV7-9	TRBJ1-2	-	-	CASSRADYGYTF	TGTGCCAGCAGCCGCGCAGACTATGGCTACACCTTC
TRBV4-2	TRBJ2-2	TRBD2	-	CASSQVRAGGGAGELFF	TGTGCCAGCAGCCAAGTCCGAGCGGGAGGAGGGGCCGGGGAGCTGTTTTTT
TRBV19	TRBJ1-1	-	-	CASSSAGGNPEAFF	TGTGCCAGCAGCTCCGCCGGGGGGAATCCTGAAGCTTTCTTT
TRBV13	TRBJ2-7	-	-	CASSLRLVSHEQYF	TGTGCCAGCAGCCTCCGGTTGGTGAGCCACGAGCAGTACTTC
TRBV18	TRBJ2-7	-	-	CASSPRDSAYEQYF	TGTGCCAGCTCACCGCGGGACTCCGCCTACGAGCAGTACTTC
TRBV2	TRBJ2-7	TRBD2	once	CASGWTSGRARQYF	TGTGCCAGCGGGTGGACTAGCGGGAGGGCCAGGCAGTACTTC
TRBV28	TRBJ1-2	-	-	CASSLIGTPNYGYTF	TGTGCCAGCAGTTTAATTGGCACCCCAAACTATGGCTACACCTTC